This T cell receptor (beta chain) appears in the sequencing data of a study of tumor-infiltrating lymphocytes in primary liver carcinoma (dated by TCRdb to 2016 to 2017). As for the study more broadly: Of the five patients (three men and two women, aged 30 to 69 years), four had hepatocellular carcinoma and one had combined HCC and intrahepatic cholangiocarcinoma. The five patients had tumors staged T1-T3 N0M0, with maximum diameters ranging from about 4.2 to 10 cm. Each sample produced roughly 3.65 to 7.5 million productive TCRbeta reads, and read depth showed no significant difference between tissue types. For each liver tumor, the study sampled five regions along with adjacent normal tissue and blood, and applied TCRbeta repertoire sequencing, expression microarrays and whole-exome sequencing. A total of 35 or so specimens from 5 patients went through TCRbeta repertoire sequencing, namely 25 tumor regions, 5 adjacent noncancerous liver tissues and 5 peripheral blood samples. Agilent mRNA microarray profiling was performed on the 25 to 30 tumor region samples to relate TCRbeta repertoire diversity to the local molecular phenotype. High reproducibility was observed for the technical replicate repertoires, with mean shared-clone rates near 0.89 and correlation coefficients above 0.95. Results the study describes overall, beyond this receptor: Because sequencing covered only the TCR beta chain and unpaired alpha chains were not captured, true repertoire diversity is likely underestimated. The top 250 clones made up a significantly larger repertoire fraction in tumors than in blood (p = 0.039). With just four or five patients in the study, the authors point out that the findings should be validated in a larger study. Bulk unsorted samples precluded comparing CD4+ and CD8+ T cell repertoires. Only about 7.5-25% of top clones were found in all five regions of a tumor, suggesting spatial heterogeneity of tumor-infiltrating T cells. Repertoire overlap was higher between tumor regions (mean roughly 35%) than tumor-adjacent (approximately 17%) or tumor-blood (14%) pairs, consistent with antigen-driven expansion.

Total RNA and DNA were co-extracted without cell sorting from roughly 20-30 mg of bulk tissue using the AllPrep DNA/RNA mini kit. Five patients with histopathologically diagnosed primary liver carcinoma underwent surgical resection in China between November 2015 and March 2016. Chronic HBV infection was present in the patients, and the patients were treatment-naive at sampling. Each tumor was sampled at five spatially separated regions: the tumor centre plus the superior, inferior, left-lateral and right-lateral poles. According to histology, viable tumor cells made up more than 75% of every tumor sample. Fresh tumor and adjacent tissue pieces were bisected; one half was stored in RNAlater at -80°C, the other sent for histology. Starting from 450 to 500 ng total RNA, TCRbeta-specific cDNA was produced by reverse transcription with a constant-region primer and ProtoScript II reverse transcriptase. The TCRbeta libraries were prepared through three rounds of nested multiplex PCR following a slightly modified ARM-PCR procedure. The first two PCR rounds used multiplex TRBV1-TRBV30 forward primers with a Cbeta reverse primer, each for about 10 cycles. A final 25-cycle PCR with Deep VentR polymerase added sample barcodes and Illumina adapters. Before sequencing, amplicons of 200-500 bp were gel-purified using a QIAquick gel extraction kit. TCRbeta amplicons were sequenced on an Illumina HiSeq 2500 with 250-bp paired-end reads. Regarding the original processing steps: Quality trimming of reads was performed with Trimmomatic v0.33, and paired reads were merged with FLASH v1.2.11 so that full CDR3 sequences could be recovered. MiGEC v1.2.1b assigned V, D and J germline segments to the rearranged TCRbeta sequences. Clonotype statistics and Shannon-Wiener diversity indices were computed with VDJtools v1.0.0. To cut down on sampling bias, every analysis after diversity analysis relied on just the 250 most abundant clonotypes from each sample. The public reads were quality trimmed at Q25 with fastp and then assembled into clones with MiXCR by TCRdb, keeping productive beta chains. Entries are consolidated by CDR3 protein sequence, retaining the most common genes and DNA. TCRdb, rather than the study authors, made the V and J calls. The table for this sample lists around 60,000 distinct CDR3 sequences; 71% of them were counted only once. Less than 45% of the sample is held by the ten biggest clonotypes.

A total of 14 residues make up the CDR3, ends included. CDR3 DNA only is kept here, 42 bases in frame from base 1. The germline V gene supplies CDR1 SGHAT and CDR2 FQNNGV. About this clonotype: Its antigen is unknown. The CDR3 does not close with the conserved phenylalanine or tryptophan, likely indicating a read error.

This sequence uses TRBV11-2 and TRBJ2-7, with no reliable assignment of the D segment. Specimen: liver tumor tissue from sampling region 4. Sample cell subset or site, as interpreted from the label and publication: tumor region T4, right-lateral pole. This receptor was obtained from a man aged 35-49 years with primary liver carcinoma and hepatitis B virus infection. The CDR3 protein is CASSLTDAAYKQYS. The nucleotide sequence is given as TGTGCCAGCAGTTTAACGGACGCTGCCTACAAGCAGTACTCC.